This entry describes one TCR beta chain. One end of the junction does not line up with germline, which may come from a read error. This sample was taken from a study of Graves' ophthalmopathy and Graves' hyperthyroidism. Germline V lookup: CDR1 WSHSY, CDR2 SAAADI. The CDR3 extends over 15 amino acids. RNA transcripts provided the template for amplifying TCR beta CDR3 regions. HTBI-primed RT-PCR formed the first round, and a multiplex PCR formed the second. TCRdb called the multiplex PCR reads again in MiXCR, with one record for every CDR3 protein. This repertoire shows some 750,000 distinct CDR3 sequences, roughly 40% found once; its top ten account for about 40%.

The gene calls are TRBV10-2 and TRBJ1-5, with TRBD1 matching over 10 bases. The sequence derives from an adult man with Graves' ophthalmopathy. Sequenced input: peripheral blood. The CDR3 is CASSTAGTGDQPQHF. The DNA of the CDR3 is TGTGCCAGCAGCACGGCAGGGACAGGGGATCAGCCCCAGCATTTT.